A selection of T cell receptor beta chains follows, all from one sample in a study. MiXCR, applied by TCRdb to the 5' RACE reads, yields one record per CDR3 protein. The data contain over 50,000 distinct CDR3 sequences, 24% of them seen just once; the ten biggest clones take up more than 3%. The specimen was tumor-infiltrating naive CD4+ T cells sorted from the breast tumor. The source of these receptors is a female donor with breast cancer. Both conserved end residues are part of each CDR3. The D gene is left open where the match is weak. Clone size is given for some rows only: seen once, a few or many times, or a class if the clone is expanded.

J,D,size,V,CDR3,DNA
TRBJ2-1,NA,many,TRBV5-1,CASSRPPSQGNEQFF,TGCGCCAGCAGCAGGCCTCCTAGCCAGGGGAATGAGCAGTTCTTC
TRBJ2-6,NA,NA,TRBV18,CASSPPQGSVFSGANVLTF,TGTGCCAGCTCACCACCGCAGGGCAGCGTCTTCTCTGGGGCCAACGTCCTGACTTTC
TRBJ1-2,NA,many,TRBV5-1,CASSLSGSNYGYTF,TGCGCCAGCAGCTTGTCAGGGAGTAACTATGGCTACACCTTC
TRBJ2-5,NA,few,TRBV6-6,CASTQRVTRGLETQYF,TGTGCCAGCACTCAGAGGGTGACTAGGGGTTTAGAGACCCAGTACTTC
TRBJ1-3,NA,NA,TRBV25-1,CASSNTARSGNTIYF,TGTGCCAGCAGTAACACAGCTCGCTCTGGAAACACCATATATTTT
TRBJ1-2,NA,few,TRBV7-8,CASSLEAVTNYGYTF,TGTGCCAGCAGCTTAGAGGCAGTCACTAACTATGGCTACACCTTC
TRBJ2-1,NA,NA,TRBV4-1,CASSPILRPRAGGNEQFF,TGCGCCAGCAGCCCAATCTTAAGACCGAGGGCTGGGGGCAATGAGCAGTTCTTC
TRBJ2-1,NA,NA,TRBV5-1,CASSEVGGRNEQFF,TGCGCCAGCAGTGAAGTTGGGGGCAGGAATGAGCAGTTCTTC
TRBJ1-2,NA,NA,TRBV6-5,CASSSWRHPYGYTF,TGTGCCAGCAGTTCCTGGCGTCACCCCTATGGCTACACCTTC
TRBJ2-5,TRBD1,few,TRBV20-1,CSASLGTGEETQYF,TGCAGTGCTAGTCTGGGGACAGGGGAGGAGACCCAGTACTTC
TRBJ1-5,NA,many,TRBV6-6,CASSYSGWGNQPQHF,TGTGCCAGCAGTTACTCGGGGTGGGGGAATCAGCCCCAGCATTTT
TRBJ2-5,NA,NA,TRBV6-6,CASSSLDRGRETQYF,TGTGCCAGCAGTTCCCTCGACCGGGGGAGAGAGACCCAGTACTTC
TRBJ2-4,NA,few,TRBV7-9,CASSLGQGLAKNIQYF,TGTGCCAGCAGCTTAGGACAGGGACTAGCCAAAAACATTCAGTACTTC
TRBJ2-3,NA,NA,TRBV24-1,CVTSDLTTDTQYF,TGTGTCACCAGTGACCTTACCACAGATACGCAGTATTTT
TRBJ2-5,NA,few,TRBV7-2,CASSPTGGRTQYF,TGTGCCAGCAGCCCGACTGGGGGTAGGACCCAGTACTTC
TRBJ1-1,NA,NA,TRBV28,CASSPLGGWGMNTEAFF,TGTGCCAGCAGCCCGTTGGGGGGGTGGGGAATGAACACTGAAGCTTTCTTT
TRBJ2-2,NA,NA,TRBV5-1,CASSLSSWGGELFF,TGCGCCAGCAGCTTGTCTAGCTGGGGCGGGGAGCTGTTTTTT
TRBJ1-2,NA,few,TRBV20-1,CSATREGNYGYTF,TGCAGTGCGACAAGGGAGGGGAACTATGGCTACACCTTC
TRBJ2-1,TRBD2,NA,TRBV24-1,CATSLTSGTSGRAKYNEQFF,TGTGCCACCAGCCTAACTTCCGGGACTAGCGGGAGGGCCAAGTACAATGAGCAGTTCTTC
TRBJ1-5,NA,few,TRBV20-1,CSARDRVRGYGNQPQHF,TGCAGTGCTAGAGACAGGGTACGGGGCTACGGCAATCAGCCCCAGCATTTT
TRBJ2-7,TRBD2,NA,TRBV27,CASTPLWPSGDSAYEQYF,TGTGCCAGCACCCCCCTGTGGCCTAGCGGGGATTCGGCCTACGAGCAGTACTTC
TRBJ2-3,NA,few,TRBV9,CASSPSPHTDTQYF,TGTGCCAGCAGCCCCTCCCCCCACACAGATACGCAGTATTTT
TRBJ2-3,TRBD1,NA,TRBV7-2,CASSYRQGPTDTQYF,TGTGCCAGCAGCTACCGACAGGGTCCCACAGATACGCAGTATTTC
TRBJ2-7,NA,many,TRBV6-2/TRBV6-3,CASSTPGQKPGYEQYF,TGTGCCAGCAGTACCCCCGGACAGAAACCGGGCTACGAGCAGTACTTC
TRBJ1-2,TRBD1,NA,TRBV10-3,CAITGTGGGYTF,TGTGCCATCACCGGGACAGGGGGAGGCTACACCTTC
TRBJ2-1,TRBD1,many,TRBV7-8,CASSMDRGGRNEQFF,TGTGCCAGCAGTATGGACAGGGGAGGGAGGAATGAGCAGTTCTTC
TRBJ2-2,TRBD1,NA,TRBV7-2,CASSYHRGVGGELFF,TGTGCCAGCAGCTACCACAGGGGGGTAGGCGGGGAGCTGTTTTTT
TRBJ1-1,NA,many,TRBV7-8,CASRKGNTEAFF,TGTGCCAGCAGGAAAGGCAACACTGAAGCTTTCTTT
TRBJ1-1,NA,once,TRBV5-1,CASRLQMLNTEAFF,TGCGCCAGCAGGTTACAAATGCTGAACACTGAAGCTTTCTTT
TRBJ2-1,TRBD2,few,TRBV10-3,CAISPQSGRGSYNEQFF,TGTGCCATCAGTCCTCAGAGCGGGAGAGGCTCCTACAATGAGCAGTTCTTC
TRBJ2-7,TRBD1,NA,TRBV20-1,CSARSPGQGRVYF,TGCAGTGCTAGATCCCCGGGACAGGGGAGAGTGTACTTC
TRBJ2-3,TRBD1,few,TRBV4-1,CASSLRTGSSTDTQYF,TGCGCCAGCAGCCTACGGACAGGTTCTAGCACAGATACGCAGTATTTT
TRBJ1-2,NA,NA,TRBV29-1,CSVVGVGPPGEHGYTF,TGCAGCGTTGTTGGGGTCGGGCCGCCGGGCGAACATGGCTACACCTTC
TRBJ2-5,TRBD2,few,TRBV7-6,CASSLGPSGSAETQYF,TGTGCCAGCAGCTTAGGTCCTAGCGGGAGTGCTGAGACCCAGTACTTC
TRBJ1-4,NA,few,TRBV9,CASSVGTDNEKLFF,TGTGCCAGCAGCGTAGGGACGGATAATGAAAAACTGTTTTTT
TRBJ2-5,NA,few,TRBV24-1,CATSGGPETQYF,TGTGCCACCAGTGGGGGACCAGAGACCCAGTACTTC
TRBJ2-2,NA,few,TRBV7-9,CASSYVVTGELFF,TGTGCCAGCAGCTATGTAGTTACCGGGGAGCTGTTTTTT
TRBJ2-1,NA,few,TRBV20-1,CSARAAGSYNEQFF,TGCAGTGCTAGAGCGGCGGGATCCTACAATGAGCAGTTCTTC
TRBJ2-6,NA,many,TRBV29-1,CSVDREPGANVLTF,TGCAGCGTTGACAGGGAGCCTGGGGCCAACGTCCTGACTTTC
TRBJ2-5,TRBD2,NA,TRBV28,CASSSDLGLAGEETQYF,TGTGCCAGCAGTTCCGATTTGGGACTAGCGGGAGAGGAGACCCAGTACTTC
TRBJ2-2,NA,NA,TRBV5-1,CASKGTANTGELFF,TGCGCCAGCAAAGGGACGGCGAACACCGGGGAGCTGTTTTTT
TRBJ1-2,NA,few,TRBV5-1,CASSPDGDRGYTF,TGCGCCAGCAGCCCGGACGGGGATAGAGGCTACACCTTC
TRBJ2-5,NA,few,TRBV7-8,CASSRGRAQETQYF,TGTGCCAGCAGCCGAGGGCGGGCACAAGAGACCCAGTACTTC
TRBJ1-2,NA,NA,TRBV20-1,CSARDYGDGTSPKGYTF,TGCAGTGCTAGAGATTACGGTGATGGAACGAGTCCAAAGGGCTACACCTTC
TRBJ2-1,NA,many,TRBV2,CASSPLGGGNEQFF,TGTGCCAGCAGTCCCCTAGGTGGCGGCAATGAGCAGTTCTTC
TRBJ2-6,NA,many,TRBV7-2,CASSLGPAGANVLTF,TGTGCCAGCAGCTTAGGTCCCGCTGGGGCCAACGTCCTGACTTTC
TRBJ2-7,NA,NA,TRBV20-1,CSANLDGVEQYF,TGCAGTGCTAACCTAGACGGGGTCGAGCAGTACTTC
TRBJ2-1,NA,many,TRBV5-1,CASSLRAAAYNEQFF,TGCGCCAGCAGCTTGCGGGCGGCCGCTTACAATGAGCAGTTCTTC
TRBJ2-5,NA,many,TRBV20-1,CSAHRQQETQYF,TGCAGTGCACACCGACAGCAAGAGACCCAGTACTTC
TRBJ1-2,NA,many,TRBV29-1,CSVEELANYGYTF,TGCAGCGTGGAAGAACTGGCAAACTATGGCTACACCTTC
TRBJ2-7,TRBD2,few,TRBV7-9,CASSFSGSYEQYF,TGTGCCAGCAGCTTCAGCGGGAGTTACGAGCAGTACTTC
TRBJ1-2,NA,many,TRBV20-1,CSAREGWRDHNYGYTF,TGCAGTGCTAGAGAGGGATGGAGAGACCATAACTATGGCTACACCTTC
TRBJ1-6,NA,many,TRBV6-5,CASSRPDSPLHF,TGTGCCAGCAGTCGTCCTGATTCACCCCTCCACTTT